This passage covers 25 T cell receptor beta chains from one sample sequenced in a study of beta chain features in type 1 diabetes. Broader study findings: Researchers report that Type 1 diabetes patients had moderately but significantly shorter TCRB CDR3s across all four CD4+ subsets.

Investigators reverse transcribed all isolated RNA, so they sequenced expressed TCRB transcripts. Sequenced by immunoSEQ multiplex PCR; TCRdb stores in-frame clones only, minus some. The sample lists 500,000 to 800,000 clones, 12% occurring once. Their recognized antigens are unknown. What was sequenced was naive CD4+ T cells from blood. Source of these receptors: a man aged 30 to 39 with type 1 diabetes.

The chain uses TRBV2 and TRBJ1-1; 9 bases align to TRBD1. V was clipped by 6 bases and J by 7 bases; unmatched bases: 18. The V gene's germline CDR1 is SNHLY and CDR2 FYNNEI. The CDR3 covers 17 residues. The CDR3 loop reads CASRVGTGSPFTNEAFF. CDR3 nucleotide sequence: TGTGCCAGCAGAGTCGGGACAGGGAGCCCCTTCACGAATGAAGCTTTCTTT.

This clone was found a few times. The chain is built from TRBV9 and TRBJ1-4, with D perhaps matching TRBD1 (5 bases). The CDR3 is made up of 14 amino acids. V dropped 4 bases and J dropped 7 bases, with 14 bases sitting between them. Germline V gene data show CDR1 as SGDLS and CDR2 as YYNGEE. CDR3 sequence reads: CASSPPGSGEKLFF. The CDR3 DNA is TGTGCCAGCAGCCCCCCAGGGAGCGGTGAAAAACTGTTTTTT.

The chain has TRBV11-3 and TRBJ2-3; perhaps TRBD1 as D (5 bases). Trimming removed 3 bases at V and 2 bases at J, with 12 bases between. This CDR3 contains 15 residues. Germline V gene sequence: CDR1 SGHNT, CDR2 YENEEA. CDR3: CASSFMTTVTDTQYF. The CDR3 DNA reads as TGTGCCAGCAGCTTCATGACGACAGTCACAGATACGCAGTATTTT.

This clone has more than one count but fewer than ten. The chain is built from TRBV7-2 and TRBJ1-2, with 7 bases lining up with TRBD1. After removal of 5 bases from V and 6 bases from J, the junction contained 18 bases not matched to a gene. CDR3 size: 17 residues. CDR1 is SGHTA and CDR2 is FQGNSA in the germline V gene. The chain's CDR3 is CASSPGMRGGAIDGYTF. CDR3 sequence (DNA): TGTGCCAGCAGCCCGGGGATGAGAGGGGGCGCCATCGATGGCTACACCTTC.

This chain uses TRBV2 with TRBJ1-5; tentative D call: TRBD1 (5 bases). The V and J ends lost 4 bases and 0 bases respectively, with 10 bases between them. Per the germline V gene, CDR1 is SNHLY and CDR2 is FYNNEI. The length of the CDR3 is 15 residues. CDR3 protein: CASSAQGDSNQPQHF. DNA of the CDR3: TGTGCCAGCAGTGCTCAGGGCGATAGCAATCAGCCCCAGCATTTT.

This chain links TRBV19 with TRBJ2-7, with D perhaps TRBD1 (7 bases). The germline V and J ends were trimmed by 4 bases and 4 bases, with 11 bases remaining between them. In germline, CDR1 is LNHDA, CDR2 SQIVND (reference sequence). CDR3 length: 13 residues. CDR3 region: CASSTGGGYEQYF. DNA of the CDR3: TGTGCCAGTAGTACAGGGGGAGGATACGAGCAGTACTTC.

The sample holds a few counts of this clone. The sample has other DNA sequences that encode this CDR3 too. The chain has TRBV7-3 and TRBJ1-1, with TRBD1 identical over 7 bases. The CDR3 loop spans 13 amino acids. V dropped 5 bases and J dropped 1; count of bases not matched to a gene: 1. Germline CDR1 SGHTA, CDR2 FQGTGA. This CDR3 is CASSRQGNTEAFF. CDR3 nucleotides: TGTGCCAGCAGCCGACAGGGGAACACTGAAGCTTTCTTT. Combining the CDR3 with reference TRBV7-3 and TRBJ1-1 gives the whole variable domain GAGVSQTPSNKVTEKGKYVELRCDPISGHTALYWYRQSLGQGPEFLIYFQGTGAADDSGLPNDRFFAVRPEGSVSTLKIQRTERGDSAVYLCASSRQGNTEAFFGQGTRLTVV.

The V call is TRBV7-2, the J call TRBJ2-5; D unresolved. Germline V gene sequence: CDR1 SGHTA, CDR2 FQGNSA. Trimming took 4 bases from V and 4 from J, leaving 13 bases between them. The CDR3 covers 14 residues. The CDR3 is CASSSLLNGETQYF. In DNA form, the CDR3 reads TGTGCCAGCAGCTCTCTCCTGAATGGAGAGACCCAGTACTTC.

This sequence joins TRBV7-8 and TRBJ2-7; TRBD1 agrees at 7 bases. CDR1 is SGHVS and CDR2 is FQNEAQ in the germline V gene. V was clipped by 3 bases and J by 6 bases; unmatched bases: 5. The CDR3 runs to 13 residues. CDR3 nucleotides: TGTGCCAGCAGCTTCCGGGACAGTAGCGAGCAGTACTTC. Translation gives CASSFRDSSEQYF.

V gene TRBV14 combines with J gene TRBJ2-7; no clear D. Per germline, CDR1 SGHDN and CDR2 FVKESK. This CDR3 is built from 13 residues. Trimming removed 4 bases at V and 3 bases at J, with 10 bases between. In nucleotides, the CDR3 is TGTGCCAGCAGCCTTTCCACGTTCTACGAGCAGTACTTC. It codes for CASSLSTFYEQYF.

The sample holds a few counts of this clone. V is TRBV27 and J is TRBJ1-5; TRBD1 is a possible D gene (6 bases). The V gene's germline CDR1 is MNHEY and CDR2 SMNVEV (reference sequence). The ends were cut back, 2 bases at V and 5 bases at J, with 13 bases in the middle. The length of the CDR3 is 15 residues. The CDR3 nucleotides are TGTGCCAGCAGTTTACAGGGGTCATGGGATCAGCCCCAGCATTTT. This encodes CASSLQGSWDQPQHF.

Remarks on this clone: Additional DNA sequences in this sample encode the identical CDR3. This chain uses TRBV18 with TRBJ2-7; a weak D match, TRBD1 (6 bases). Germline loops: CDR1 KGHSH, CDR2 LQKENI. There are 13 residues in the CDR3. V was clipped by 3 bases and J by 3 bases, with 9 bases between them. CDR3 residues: CASSPQDSYEQYF. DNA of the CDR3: TGTGCCAGCTCACCTCAGGACAGCTACGAGCAGTACTTC. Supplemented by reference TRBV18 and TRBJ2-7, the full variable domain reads NAGVMQNPRHLVRRRGQEARLRCSPMKGHSHVYWYRQLPEEGLKFMVYLQKENIIDESGMPKERFSAEFPKEGPSILRIQQVVRGDSAAYFCASSPQDSYEQYFGPGTRLTVT.

The CDR3 nucleotides read TGTGCCAGCAGCCCGGAGGGCGGTTGGAATGGCTACACCTTC. This sequence encodes CASSPEGGWNGYTF. The rearrangement links TRBV4-2 to TRBJ1-2; D is unclear. The CDR3 consists of 14 residues. The V end was cut by 4 bases, the J end by 6 bases, with 15 bases between. Germline V gives CDR1 LGHNA, CDR2 YNFKEQ.

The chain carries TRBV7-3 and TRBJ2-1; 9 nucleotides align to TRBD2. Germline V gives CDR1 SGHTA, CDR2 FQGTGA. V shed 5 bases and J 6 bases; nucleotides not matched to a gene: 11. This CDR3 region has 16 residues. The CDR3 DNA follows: TGTGCCAGCAGCCCGTATCTAGCGGGGACCTTCAATGAGCAGTTCTTC. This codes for CASSPYLAGTFNEQFF. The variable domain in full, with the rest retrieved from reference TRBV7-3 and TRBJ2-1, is GAGVSQTPSNKVTEKGKYVELRCDPISGHTALYWYRQSLGQGPEFLIYFQGTGAADDSGLPNDRFFAVRPEGSVSTLKIQRTERGDSAVYLCASSPYLAGTFNEQFFGPGTRLTVL.

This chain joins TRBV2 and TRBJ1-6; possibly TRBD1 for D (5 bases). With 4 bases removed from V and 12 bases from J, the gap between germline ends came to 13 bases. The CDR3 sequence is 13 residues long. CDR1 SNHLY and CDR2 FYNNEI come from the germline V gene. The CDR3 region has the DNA TGTGCCAGCAGTGTGGTAGGGGAGTTACCCCTCCACTTT. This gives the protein CASSVVGELPLHF.

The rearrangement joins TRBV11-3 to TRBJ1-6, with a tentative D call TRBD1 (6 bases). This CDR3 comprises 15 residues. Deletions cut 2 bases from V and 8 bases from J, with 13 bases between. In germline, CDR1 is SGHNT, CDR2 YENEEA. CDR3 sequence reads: CASSLQGPGDSPLHF. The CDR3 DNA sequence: TGTGCCAGCAGCTTACAAGGTCCAGGGGATTCACCCCTCCACTTT.

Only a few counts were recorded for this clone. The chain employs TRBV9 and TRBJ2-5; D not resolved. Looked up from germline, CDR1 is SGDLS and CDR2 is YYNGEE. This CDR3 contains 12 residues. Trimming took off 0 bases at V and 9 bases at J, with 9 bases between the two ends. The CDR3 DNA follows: TGTGCCAGCAGCGTAGACGGTGGGGCCCAGTACTTC. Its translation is CASSVDGGAQYF.

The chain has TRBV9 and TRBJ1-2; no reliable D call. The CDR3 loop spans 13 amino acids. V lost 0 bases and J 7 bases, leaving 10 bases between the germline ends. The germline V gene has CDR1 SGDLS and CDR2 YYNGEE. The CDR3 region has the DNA TGTGCCAGCAGCGTAGACCGCGATACTGGCTACACCTTC. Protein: CASSVDRDTGYTF.

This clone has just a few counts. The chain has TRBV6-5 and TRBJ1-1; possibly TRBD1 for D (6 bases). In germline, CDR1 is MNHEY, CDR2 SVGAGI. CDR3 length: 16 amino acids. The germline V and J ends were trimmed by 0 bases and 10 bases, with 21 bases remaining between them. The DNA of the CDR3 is TGTGCCAGCAGTTACTCTACCTCCGGGACAAGGGGTAGAGCTTTCTTT. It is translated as CASSYSTSGTRGRAFF.

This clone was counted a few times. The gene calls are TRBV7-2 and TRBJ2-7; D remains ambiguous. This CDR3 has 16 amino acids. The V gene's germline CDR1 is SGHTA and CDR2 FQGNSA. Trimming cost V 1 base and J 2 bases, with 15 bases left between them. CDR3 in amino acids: CASSLGSATSTYEQYF. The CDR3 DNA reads TGTGCCAGCAGCTTAGGTTCGGCCACCTCGACCTACGAGCAGTACTTC.

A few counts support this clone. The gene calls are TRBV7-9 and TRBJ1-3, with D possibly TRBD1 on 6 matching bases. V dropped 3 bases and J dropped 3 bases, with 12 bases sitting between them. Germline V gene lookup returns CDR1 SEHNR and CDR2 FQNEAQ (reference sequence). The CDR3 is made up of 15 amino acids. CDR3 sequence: CASSLGAGVGNTIYF. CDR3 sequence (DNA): TGTGCCAGCAGCTTGGGGGCCGGAGTTGGAAACACCATATATTTT.

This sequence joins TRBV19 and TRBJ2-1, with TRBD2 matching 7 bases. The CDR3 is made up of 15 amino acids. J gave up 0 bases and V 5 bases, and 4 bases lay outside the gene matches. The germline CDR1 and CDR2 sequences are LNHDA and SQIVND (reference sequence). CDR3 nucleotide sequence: TGTGCCAGTAGTCCCCAGCGGGACTCCTACAATGAGCAGTTCTTC. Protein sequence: CASSPQRDSYNEQFF.

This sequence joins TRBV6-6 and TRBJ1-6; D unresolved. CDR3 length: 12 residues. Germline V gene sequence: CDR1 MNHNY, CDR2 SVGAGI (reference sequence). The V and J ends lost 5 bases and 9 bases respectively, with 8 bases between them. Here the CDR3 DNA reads TGTGCCAGCAGTCCGGGCACTTCACCCCTCCACTTT. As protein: CASSPGTSPLHF.

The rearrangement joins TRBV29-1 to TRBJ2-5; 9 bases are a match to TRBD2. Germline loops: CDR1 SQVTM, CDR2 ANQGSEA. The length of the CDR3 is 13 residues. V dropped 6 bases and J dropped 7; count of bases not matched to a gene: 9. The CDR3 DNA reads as TGCAGCGTCGTTCGGGAGCGGGGGGTGACCCAGTACTTC. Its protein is CSVVRERGVTQYF.

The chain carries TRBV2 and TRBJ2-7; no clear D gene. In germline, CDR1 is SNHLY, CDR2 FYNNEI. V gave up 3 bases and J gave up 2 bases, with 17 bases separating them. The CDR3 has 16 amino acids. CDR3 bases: TGTGCCAGCAGTGATCTCCAGGCTACTATTGCCTACGAGCAGTACTTC. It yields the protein CASSDLQATIAYEQYF.